Listed below are T cell receptor beta chains from one sample, sequenced in a study of blood T cell repertoires in COVID-19. TCRdb keeps only in-frame clones here, not all; method: immunoSEQ multiplex PCR. The data show under 250,000 clones, about 80% seen once. Material: PBMCs or T cells enriched from blood (not recorded which). The receptors come from a woman in her forties who had been exposed to COVID-19. Both conserved end residues are part of each CDR3. The D gene is left open where the match is weak. Not every row has a clone size; where given, it reads once, few, many or a size class.

D | size | J | V | CDR3 | DNA
. | . | TRBJ1-1 | TRBV20-1 | CSASGVGGSNTEAFF | TGCAGTGCTAGTGGGGTTGGGGGGTCGAACACTGAAGCTTTCTTT
. | . | TRBJ1-1 | TRBV24-1 | CATSDGFDTEAFF | TGTGCCACCAGTGACGGTTTTGACACTGAAGCTTTCTTT
TRBD1 | . | TRBJ2-6 | TRBV29-1 | CSVGQGGTGANVLTF | TGCAGCGTCGGACAGGGTGGGACTGGGGCCAACGTCCTGACTTTC
. | . | TRBJ2-5 | TRBV4-1 | CASSQDPAGTTKETQYF | TGCGCCAGCAGCCAAGATCCGGCCGGGACAACTAAAGAGACCCAGTACTTC
. | . | TRBJ1-2 | TRBV4-2 | CASSQDSGGNGYTF | TGTGCCAGCAGCCAAGATTCGGGAGGGAATGGCTACACCTTC
. | . | TRBJ1-5 | TRBV3-1/TRBV3-2 | CASSQDYSNQPQHF | TGTGCCAGCAGCCAAGATTATAGCAATCAGCCCCAGCATTTT
. | . | TRBJ2-1 | TRBV18 | CASSLLQDNEQFF | TGTGCCAGCTCACTCTTACAGGACAATGAGCAGTTCTTC
. | . | TRBJ2-1 | TRBV7-9 | CASSFEGDEQFF | TGTGCCAGCAGCTTTGAGGGGGATGAGCAGTTCTTC
TRBD2 | . | TRBJ2-2 | TRBV3-1/TRBV3-2 | CASSNRQGWRGGNTGELFF | TGTGCCAGCAGCAACCGCCAAGGGTGGCGGGGGGGTAACACCGGGGAGCTGTTTTTT
. | . | TRBJ2-5 | TRBV29-1 | CSVEVQSRTQYF | TGCAGCGTTGAAGTCCAATCTAGGACCCAGTACTTC
TRBD2 | . | TRBJ2-3 | TRBV28 | CASSPYSSGGDISTDTQYF | TGTGCCAGCAGTCCCTACTCTAGCGGGGGGGATATTAGCACAGATACGCAGTATTTT
. | . | TRBJ1-6 | TRBV7-2 | CASSLARNSPLHF | TGTGCCAGCAGCTTAGCCAGGAATTCACCCCTCCACTTT
TRBD1 | . | TRBJ2-3 | TRBV2 | CASRRQGGTDTQYF | TGTGCCAGCAGGCGACAGGGTGGCACAGATACGCAGTATTTT
. | . | TRBJ1-5 | TRBV18 | CASSPGGAGNQPQHF | TGTGCCAGCTCACCCGGGGGGGCAGGAAATCAGCCCCAGCATTTT
. | . | TRBJ2-5 | TRBV9 | CASSVGGGMGQETQYF | TGTGCCAGCAGCGTTGGAGGAGGGATGGGTCAAGAGACCCAGTACTTC
TRBD1 | . | TRBJ1-2 | TRBV19 | CASRGMTGIDGYTF | TGTGCCAGTAGGGGGATGACAGGGATCGATGGCTACACCTTC
TRBD2 | . | TRBJ2-5 | TRBV7-2 | CASSPRGSGETQYF | TGTGCCAGCAGCCCCCGGGGTAGCGGGGAGACCCAGTACTTC
TRBD1 | . | TRBJ2-2 | TRBV18 | CASSPTGANTGELFF | TGTGCCAGCTCACCAACAGGGGCGAACACCGGGGAGCTGTTTTTT
TRBD1 | few | TRBJ2-2 | TRBV30 | CAWSVGGQLFTGELFF | TGTGCCTGGAGTGTAGGGGGACAGCTATTCACCGGGGAGCTGTTTTTT
. | . | TRBJ1-2 | TRBV18 | CASSPYPVSGEGYTF | TGTGCCAGCTCACCCTATCCCGTAAGCGGTGAGGGCTACACCTTC
. | . | TRBJ1-2 | TRBV1 | CTSSQWRELNYGYTF | TGCACCAGCAGCCAATGGCGGGAATTGAACTATGGCTACACCTTC
TRBD1 | . | TRBJ1-2 | TRBV2 | CATNRDRGLYGYTF | TGTGCCACCAACCGGGACAGGGGACTCTATGGCTACACCTTC
TRBD2 | . | TRBJ2-3 | TRBV3-1/TRBV3-2 | CASSQGTSRKYF | TGTGCCAGCAGCCAAGGGACTAGCAGGAAGTATTTT
. | . | TRBJ1-1 | TRBV7-6 | CASSLTLQGNTEAFF | TGTGCCAGCAGCCTAACCTTACAGGGGAACACTGAAGCTTTCTTT
. | once | TRBJ2-5 | TRBV27 | CASSKQIQETQYF | TGTGCCAGCAGTAAACAGATTCAAGAGACCCAGTACTTC
TRBD1 | few | TRBJ1-5 | TRBV5-8 | CASSSAAGGRNQPQHF | TGTGCCAGCAGCTCGGCGGCAGGGGGCCGCAATCAGCCCCAGCATTTT
TRBD1 | . | TRBJ2-1 | TRBV27 | CASSRPGTGQQNEQFF | TGTGCCAGCAGTCGACCGGGGACAGGGCAACAGAATGAGCAGTTCTTC
. | . | TRBJ2-7 | TRBV6-5 | CASSYSSEGATYEQYF | TGTGCCAGCAGTTACTCAAGCGAAGGAGCCACCTACGAGCAGTACTTC
. | once | TRBJ2-4 | TRBV13 | CASTPFLAKNIQYF | TGTGCCAGCACCCCCTTTTTAGCCAAAAACATTCAGTACTTC
. | . | TRBJ1-5 | TRBV30 | CAWSGSERQPQHF | TGTGCCTGGAGTGGGAGCGAGCGACAGCCCCAGCATTTT
. | . | TRBJ2-2 | TRBV5-5 | CASSLGPLRDTGELFF | TGTGCCAGCAGCTTGGGTCCATTGAGGGACACCGGGGAGCTGTTTTTT
. | . | TRBJ1-2 | TRBV28 | CASSLTTDYPNYGYTF | TGTGCCAGCAGTTTAACAACCGACTATCCTAACTATGGCTACACCTTC
. | . | TRBJ1-3 | TRBV4-3 | CASSQVGGSSGNTIYF | TGCGCCAGCAGCCAAGTCGGCGGAAGCTCTGGAAACACCATATATTTT
. | . | TRBJ2-5 | TRBV28 | CASRPGYQETQYF | TGTGCCAGCAGACCCGGTTACCAAGAGACCCAGTACTTC
TRBD1 | . | TRBJ1-2 | TRBV19 | CASSMSAAGGLSGYTF | TGTGCCAGTAGTATGTCGGCGGCAGGGGGTTTATCTGGCTACACCTTC
. | . | TRBJ2-1 | TRBV6-2/TRBV6-3 | CASSYSTGGGLASYNEQFF | TGTGCCAGCAGTTACTCGACGGGCGGGGGCCTAGCATCCTACAATGAGCAGTTCTTC
. | . | TRBJ2-7 | TRBV9 | CASGPDPPYEQYF | TGTGCCAGCGGGCCTGACCCCCCCTACGAGCAGTACTTC
TRBD1 | many | TRBJ2-5 | TRBV5-4 | CASSLGQGQETQYF | TGTGCCAGCAGCTTAGGACAGGGGCAAGAGACCCAGTACTTC
TRBD1 | few | TRBJ2-7 | TRBV7-7 | CASLPGRGQFDEQYF | TGTGCTAGCTTGCCGGGAAGGGGGCAATTCGACGAGCAGTACTTC
. | . | TRBJ1-3 | TRBV19 | CASGPENTIYF | TGTGCCAGTGGGCCAGAGAACACCATATATTTT
TRBD2 | few | TRBJ2-3 | TRBV6-2/TRBV6-3 | CASSSGGGTDTQYF | TGTGCCAGCAGTTCGGGGGGAGGCACAGATACGCAGTATTTT
TRBD2 | . | TRBJ2-7 | TRBV7-9 | CASSEPTSGGYEQYF | TGTGCCAGCAGCGAGCCTACTAGCGGGGGTTACGAGCAGTACTTC
. | . | TRBJ1-2 | TRBV4-3 | CASSQDHRVPNYGYTF | TGCGCCAGCAGCCAAGACCACAGGGTCCCTAACTATGGCTACACCTTC
TRBD1 | once | TRBJ1-2 | TRBV4-3 | CASSQESDRAYGYTF | TGCGCCAGCAGCCAAGAATCAGACAGGGCTTATGGCTACACCTTC
. | . | TRBJ2-5 | TRBV4-2 | CASSHWWQQETQYF | TGTGCCAGCAGCCACTGGTGGCAGCAAGAGACCCAGTACTTC
. | . | TRBJ1-6 | TRBV9 | CASSVGAERSNSPLHF | TGTGCCAGCAGCGTAGGGGCAGAAAGAAGTAATTCACCCCTCCACTTT
TRBD1 | . | TRBJ2-1 | TRBV9 | CASSATGGQTFDEQFF | TGTGCCAGCAGCGCGACAGGGGGCCAAACATTCGATGAGCAGTTCTTC
TRBD1 | . | TRBJ1-3 | TRBV3-1/TRBV3-2 | CASSQRTGGTGNTIYF | TGTGCCAGCAGCCAAAGGACAGGGGGAACTGGAAACACCATATATTTT
. | . | TRBJ2-2 | TRBV5-6 | CASSPGSGVAGELFF | TGTGCCAGCAGCCCTGGCTCGGGGGTGGCCGGGGAGCTGTTTTTT
. | . | TRBJ1-1 | TRBV7-8 | CASSFPGVTEAFF | TGTGCCAGCAGCTTTCCGGGTGTCACTGAAGCTTTCTTT
TRBD1 | . | TRBJ2-2 | TRBV5-1 | CASSLGTADGELFF | TGCGCCAGCAGCTTAGGGACAGCCGACGGGGAGCTGTTTTTT
TRBD1 | . | TRBJ1-2 | TRBV5-4 | CASSLSSSTGLGYTF | TGTGCCAGCAGCTTGAGTTCCTCGACAGGGCTTGGCTACACCTTC